This T cell receptor beta chain was profiled in a study of long-term antiretroviral therapy in people with HIV. CDR1 and CDR2 (germline): SGHNT, YYREEE (reference sequence). The CDR3 totals 16 residues. The ends were cut back, 0 bases at V and 3 bases at J, with 15 bases in the middle. This clone was picked up a small number of times. Sequencing relied on immunoSEQ assay v3.0, run at survey level. Measured with immunoSEQ multiplex PCR; TCRdb has only the in-frame clones, and not every one. The repertoire consists of some 38,000 clones, with 75% to 90% occurring once and the leading ten covering approximately 5.3%.

The V and J genes are TRBV5-4 and TRBJ1-2; tentatively, D is TRBD1 (5 bases). This receptor was obtained from a man between 18 and 29 years old with HIV. The starting material was unsorted PBMCs, obtained 1.5 years after starting antiretroviral therapy. Here the CDR3 reads CASSLALGEGDYGYTF. CDR3 in DNA: TGTGCCAGCAGCTTGGCTTTAGGGGAGGGTGACTATGGCTACACCTTC.